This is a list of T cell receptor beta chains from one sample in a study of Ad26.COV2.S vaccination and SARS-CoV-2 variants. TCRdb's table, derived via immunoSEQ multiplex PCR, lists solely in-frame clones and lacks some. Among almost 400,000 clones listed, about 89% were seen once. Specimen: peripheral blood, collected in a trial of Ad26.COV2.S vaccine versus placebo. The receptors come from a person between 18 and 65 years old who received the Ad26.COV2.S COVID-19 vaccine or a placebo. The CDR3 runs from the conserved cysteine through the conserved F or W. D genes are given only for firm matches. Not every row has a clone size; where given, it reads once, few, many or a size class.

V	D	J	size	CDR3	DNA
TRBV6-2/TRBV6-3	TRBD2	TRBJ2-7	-	CASSRPKGRSGVAYEQYF	TGTGCCAGCAGTCGCCCCAAGGGGAGAAGCGGGGTGGCCTACGAGCAGTACTTC
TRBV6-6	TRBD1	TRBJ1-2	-	CASSRTGGKNGYTF	TGTGCCAGCAGTCGAACAGGGGGAAAGAATGGCTACACCTTC
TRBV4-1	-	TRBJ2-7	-	CASSQGIYEQYF	TGCGCCAGCAGCCAAGGGATCTACGAGCAGTACTTC
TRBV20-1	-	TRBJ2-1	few	CSASHLNEQFF	TGCAGTGCTAGTCATTTGAATGAGCAGTTCTTC
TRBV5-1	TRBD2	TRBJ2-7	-	CASRGGSGSFEQYF	TGCGCCAGCCGGGGGGGTAGCGGGAGCTTCGAGCAGTACTTC
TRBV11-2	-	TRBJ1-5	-	CASSLNEGDLEPQHF	TGTGCCAGCAGCTTAAATGAAGGGGATTTAGAGCCCCAGCATTTT
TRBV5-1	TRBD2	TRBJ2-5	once	CASSLAQAGVETQYF	TGCGCCAGCAGCTTGGCCCAAGCGGGAGTAGAGACCCAGTACTTC
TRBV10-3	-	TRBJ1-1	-	CAISVGPTEAFF	TGTGCCATCAGTGTAGGGCCCACTGAAGCTTTCTTT
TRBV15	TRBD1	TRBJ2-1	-	CATSRDRVSGEQFF	TGTGCCACCAGCAGGGACAGGGTCTCGGGTGAGCAGTTCTTC
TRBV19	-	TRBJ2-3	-	CAAVRRTDTQYF	TGTGCCGCCGTTAGGCGCACAGATACGCAGTATTTT
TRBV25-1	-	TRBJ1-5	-	CASSDPGEGYNQPQHF	TGTGCCAGCAGTGACCCTGGGGAGGGGTACAATCAGCCCCAGCATTTT
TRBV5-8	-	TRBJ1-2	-	CASSFNLRAGKGYGYTF	TGTGCCAGCAGCTTTAACTTACGTGCCGGGAAGGGCTATGGCTACACCTTC
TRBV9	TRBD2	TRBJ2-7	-	CASSVGASGEPASYEQYF	TGTGCCAGCAGCGTAGGTGCTAGCGGGGAACCAGCCTCCTACGAGCAGTACTTC
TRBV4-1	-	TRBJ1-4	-	CASSQVEDANEKLFF	TGCGCCAGCAGCCAAGTAGAGGACGCTAATGAAAAACTGTTTTTT
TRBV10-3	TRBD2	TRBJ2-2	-	CAIKTSGNTGELFF	TGTGCCATCAAGACTAGCGGTAACACCGGGGAGCTGTTTTTT
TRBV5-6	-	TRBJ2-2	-	CASSLVPGELFF	TGTGCCAGCAGCTTGGTGCCCGGGGAGCTGTTTTTT
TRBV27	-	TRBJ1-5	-	CASTLGPNQPQHF	TGTGCCAGCACCCTAGGACCCAATCAGCCCCAGCATTTT
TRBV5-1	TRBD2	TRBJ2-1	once	CASSFTSGVAYNEQFF	TGCGCCAGCAGCTTTACTAGCGGGGTCGCCTACAATGAGCAGTTCTTC
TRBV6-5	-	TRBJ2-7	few	CASSCLGCEQYF	TGTGCCAGCAGTTGCCTCGGGTGCGAGCAGTACTTC
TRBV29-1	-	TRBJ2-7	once	CSVGEGLGLGYEQYF	TGCAGCGTTGGTGAGGGGTTGGGGCTGGGGTACGAGCAGTACTTC
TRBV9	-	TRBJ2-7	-	CASSVGSSPYEQYF	TGTGCCAGCAGCGTAGGTTCGAGTCCCTACGAGCAGTACTTC
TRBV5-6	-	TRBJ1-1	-	CASSKDRMFEAFF	TGTGCCAGCAGCAAGGACAGAATGTTCGAAGCTTTCTTT
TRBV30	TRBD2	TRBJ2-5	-	CACSSGRVGETQYF	TGTGCCTGTTCCAGCGGGAGGGTGGGAGAGACCCAGTACTTC
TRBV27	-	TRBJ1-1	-	CASSWGPGGTEAFF	TGTGCCAGCAGTTGGGGACCGGGGGGCACTGAAGCTTTCTTT
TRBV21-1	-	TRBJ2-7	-	CASSNGGSLRLGLAPTYEQYF	TGTGCCAGCAGCAATGGAGGCTCCCTTAGGTTGGGGCTAGCGCCTACCTACGAGCAGTACTTC
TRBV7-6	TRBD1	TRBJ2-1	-	CASSSRLDRVENNEQFF	TGTGCCAGCAGCTCACGGTTGGACAGGGTGGAGAACAATGAGCAGTTCTTC
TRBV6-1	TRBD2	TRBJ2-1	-	CASSEGLAGVSGEQFF	TGTGCCAGCAGTGAAGGACTAGCGGGAGTCAGTGGTGAGCAGTTCTTC